The 11 T cell receptor beta chains below come from one sample, sequenced in a study of naive and memory T cell subsets. Sample treatment: skin biopsy from PPD injection site in Mantoux-positive individual. Cells were not sorted; total RNA input targeted roughly 1 to 1,100 ng. Reverse transcription of blood and skin TCR RNA was primed at alpha and beta constant regions. TCRdb reprocessed the UMI-ligation and nested PCR reads via MiXCR and lists one record per CDR3 protein. The sample lists around 20,000 distinct CDR3 sequences, 8% to 10% seen once, with around 7% in the top ten. The specimen was skin, collected from a tuberculin skin test site. These receptors all come from an adult in good health.

By proportion, this clonotype is medium-sized. The gene calls are TRBV20-1 and TRBJ2-7, with 9 bases lining up with TRBD2. CDR1 is DFQATT and CDR2 is SNEGSKA in the germline V gene (reference sequence). The ends lost 5 bases at V and 5 bases at J; junction bases unmatched: 7. The CDR3 spans 13 residues. This CDR3 reads CSAPDSGRHEQYF. The CDR3 DNA follows: TGCAGTGCTCCAGATAGCGGGAGACACGAGCAGTACTTC.

Concerning this clonotype itself: Since a much larger clone is just one base distant, this may be a read error. The chain combines TRBV20-1 with TRBJ2-7; D is perhaps TRBD1 (5 bases). The germline V gene has CDR1 DFQATT and CDR2 SNEGSKA (reference sequence). There are 15 residues in the CDR3. Written as DNA, the CDR3 is TGCGGTGCTAGAGATGTGACAGAGAACCTCTACGAGCAGTACTTC. Translated: CGARDVTENLYEQYF.

In its sample, this clonotype was seen many times. V and J are TRBV19 and TRBJ2-1; no definite D call. The germline V gene has CDR1 LNHDA and CDR2 SQIVND (reference sequence). Trimming removed 3 bases at V and 1 base at J, with 7 bases between. CDR3 size: 14 residues. CDR3 loop: CASSMWGSYNEQFF. In DNA, the CDR3 is TGTGCCAGTAGTATGTGGGGATCCTACAATGAGCAGTTCTTC.

Notes on this clonotype: Being one base from a much bigger clone, this may be a read error. Likely a read error: the CDR3 ends without its conserved phenylalanine or tryptophan. This chain uses TRBV12-3 or TRBV12-4 with TRBJ2-3; 10 nucleotides align to TRBD1. The CDR3 runs 15 residues. V lost 3 bases, J lost 3 bases, and 3 bases stayed unmatched. The CDR3, as DNA: TGTGCCAGCAGTTTGGGGACAGGGGATACAGATACGCAGTATTTA. Translating it yields CASSLGTGDTDTQYL.

Ten or more counts support this clonotype. The DNA of the CDR3 is TGTGCCAGCAGTCCCGGACTAGCGGGGCACTACGAGCAGTACTTC. Protein product: CASSPGLAGHYEQYF. The chain combines TRBV12-3 or TRBV12-4 with TRBJ2-7; 12 nucleotides agree with TRBD2. V was clipped by 5 bases and J by 3 bases; unmatched bases: 5. The CDR3 is 15 amino acids.

Many counts were recorded for this clonotype. The chain has TRBV7-9 and TRBJ2-7, with 8 positions matching TRBD1. The germline gives CDR1 SEHNR, CDR2 FQNEAQ (reference sequence). The CDR3 totals 15 residues. V lost 0 bases and J lost 0; bases outside the gene matches: 1. In nucleotides, the CDR3 is TGTGCCAGCAGCTTAGCCGGACAGGGCTCCTACGAGCAGTACTTC. It yields the protein CASSLAGQGSYEQYF.

The V call is TRBV27, the J call TRBJ2-3; 10 bases map to TRBD2. The junction had 9 bases not matched to a gene; V was cut back by 5 bases and J by 4 bases. This CDR3 has 16 residues. Looked up from germline, CDR1 is MNHEY and CDR2 is SMNVEV (reference sequence). CDR3 protein: CASSKEASGSPDTQYF. The CDR3 nucleotides are TGTGCCAGCAGTAAAGAGGCTAGCGGGAGTCCAGATACGCAGTATTTT.

This clonotype was counted many times. The chain recombines TRBV6-5 with TRBJ2-1, with D unresolved. V lost 5 bases and J lost 3, with 8 bases in between. Germline V gene data show CDR1 as MNHEY and CDR2 as SVGAGI. The CDR3 consists of 13 residues. The CDR3 spells CASSALYYNEQFF. The CDR3 coding sequence is TGTGCCAGCAGTGCTCTTTACTACAATGAGCAGTTCTTC.

This clonotype was recorded many times. CDR3 protein: CASSLDQGGTGELFF. The DNA of the CDR3 is TGCGCCAGCAGCTTGGACCAGGGAGGGACCGGGGAGCTGTTTTTT. The gene calls are TRBV5-1 and TRBJ2-2, with TRBD2 matching over 7 bases. The germline V gene encodes CDR1 SGHRS and CDR2 YFSETQ. The trim removed 0 bases at V and 5 bases at J, leaving 4 bases unmatched. The CDR3 is made up of 15 amino acids.

This clonotype qualifies as medium-sized. The CDR3 loop reads CASSQDSGNNEQFF. CDR3 in DNA: TGCGCCAGCAGCCAAGACTCGGGAAACAATGAGCAGTTCTTC. The chain links TRBV4-3 to TRBJ2-1, with D tentatively TRBD2 (5 bases). The CDR3 totals 14 residues. Trimming shortened V by 0 bases and J by 5 bases, and 8 bases separated the two germline ends. Germline CDR1 reads LGHNA; CDR2 reads YSLEER.

The chain couples TRBV4-1 to TRBJ1-6; weak D call: TRBD1 (5 bases). V shed 0 bases and J shed 5 bases, with 11 bases lying between them. CDR1 and CDR2 (germline): MGHRA, YSYEKL. The CDR3 runs 16 residues. CDR3 residues: CASSQDQTENNSPLHF. The CDR3 region has the DNA TGCGCCAGCAGCCAAGATCAGACAGAAAATAATTCACCCCTCCACTTT.